One sample yielded the 21 T cell receptor beta chains listed below, sequenced in a study of CD8+CD57+ T cells in acquired aplastic anemia. Patients chosen for sequencing had CD8+CD57+ cells that had expanded, as shown by flow cytometry. Using genomic DNA as the template, TCR beta VDJ and CDR3 profiling was carried out. TCRdb redid the calling of the reads with MiXCR, one entry per CDR3 protein. The profile shows some 170,000 distinct CDR3 sequences, under 55% of them singletons. What was sequenced was sorted CD4+, CD8+, or CD8+CD57+ T cells (not recorded which) from PBMCs. Receptor source: a human donor with aplastic anemia.

This sequence joins TRBV24-1 and TRBJ2-3; D not certain. The CDR3 runs to 14 residues. Germline V gene lookup returns CDR1 KGHDR and CDR2 SFDVKD. The V end was cut by 2 bases, the J end by 4 bases, with 9 bases between. The CDR3 here is CATSDSRMADTQYF. CDR3 bases: TGTGCCACCAGTGATTCGCGTATGGCAGATACGCAGTATTTT.

This chain links TRBV9 with TRBJ2-7, with a weak D call TRBD1 (6 bases). This CDR3 comprises 16 residues. In germline, CDR1 is SGDLS, CDR2 YYNGEE. The V end was cut by 4 bases, the J end by 4 bases, with 21 bases between. The CDR3 bases are TGTGCCAGCAGCCCCCAGGACCGGACAGCTCGATACGAGCAGTACTTC. Protein sequence: CASSPQDRTARYEQYF.

As to this clonotype: This is likely a read error, given that the CDR3 carries no conserved phenylalanine or tryptophan at its end. The chain carries TRBV9 and TRBJ1-2; unclear D gene. Germline V gene data show CDR1 as SGDLS and CDR2 as YYNGEE. V lost 4 bases to trimming and J lost 0 bases, with 7 bases between them. The CDR3 contains 13 residues. CDR3 nucleotides: TGTGCCAGCAGCTTCGAGACTAACTATGGCTACACCTCC. It codes for CASSFETNYGYTS.

The sample holds a few counts of this clonotype. The chain employs TRBV6-1 and TRBJ1-1; 7 positions match TRBD1. CDR3 length: 14 residues. Germline CDR1 is MNHNS and CDR2 is SASEGT. With 10 bases clipped from V and 2 bases from J, the junction kept 10 bases outside the gene matches. DNA for the CDR3: TGTGCCACCCTCCCGGGACAGCTAAACACTGAAGCTTTCTTT. The encoded protein is CATLPGQLNTEAFF.

This clonotype has ten or more counts. The chain couples TRBV7-2 to TRBJ2-1, with TRBD2 matching over 7 bases. The CDR3 sequence is 13 residues long. Germline V CDR1 and CDR2: SGHTA, FQGNSA. J was trimmed by 8 bases and V by 4 bases; bases with no gene match: 5. In DNA, the CDR3 is TGTGCCAGCAGCTACCGGGGGGTGGATGAGCAGTTCTTC. It translates to CASSYRGVDEQFF.

The chain couples TRBV7-3 to TRBJ1-6; the D gene is possibly TRBD1 (5 bases). The V gene lost 4 bases and the J gene lost 9 bases, with 16 bases spanning the gap. This CDR3 is built from 15 residues. CDR1 SGHTA and CDR2 FQGTGA come from the germline V gene. In nucleotides, the CDR3 is TGTGCCAGCAGCTCGTTTGGGGGGGTTGGTTCACCCCTCCACTTT. Translated: CASSSFGGVGSPLHF.

Details on this clonotype: The CDR3 does not close with the conserved phenylalanine or tryptophan, likely indicating a read error. The chain carries TRBV15 and TRBJ2-2; 7 bases line up with TRBD2. Germline V gene sequence: CDR1 LNHNV, CDR2 YYDKDF (reference sequence). The CDR3 covers 15 residues. The trim removed 2 bases at V and 4 bases at J, leaving 4 bases unmatched. The CDR3 bases are TGTGCCACCAGCAGACTAGCGGAACCCACCGGGGAGCTGTTTTCT. This translates into CATSRLAEPTGELFS.

This sequence joins TRBV7-6 and TRBJ1-2, with D possibly being TRBD1 (6 bases). V was cut by 5 bases and J by 8 bases, with 18 bases left in between. Germline values: CDR1 SGHVS, CDR2 FNYEAQ. This CDR3 region has 14 residues. The CDR3 DNA reads TGTGCCAGCAGCCCCCTCGGGGGGGCTAACGGCTACACCTTC. It is translated as CASSPLGGANGYTF.

The CDR3 spells CSGSLDNEQFF. The CDR3, as DNA: TGCAGCGGCTCCCTAGACAATGAGCAGTTCTTC. The V and J genes are TRBV29-1 and TRBJ2-1; no reliable D call. In germline, CDR1 is SQVTM, CDR2 ANQGSEA. Trimming cost V 7 bases and J 5 bases, with 9 bases left between them. This CDR3 is built from 11 residues.

This sequence joins TRBV7-9 and TRBJ2-7, with D unclear. This CDR3 spans 14 amino acids. V was trimmed by 5 bases and J by 3 bases, leaving 14 bases between them. Per germline, CDR1 SEHNR and CDR2 FQNEAQ (reference sequence). The CDR3: CASSPPLDGYEQYF. CDR3 bases: TGTGCCAGCAGCCCCCCCCTGGACGGCTACGAGCAGTACTTC.

The chain joins TRBV11-2 to TRBJ1-3; 9 bases fit TRBD1. The J segment lost 4 bases and the V segment lost 5 bases, leaving 9 bases of the junction unmatched. Germline V gene lookup returns CDR1 SGHAT and CDR2 FQNNGV. There are 16 residues in the CDR3. CDR3 sequence reads: CASSPGQGMSGNTIYF. The CDR3, as DNA: TGTGCCAGCAGCCCCGGACAGGGGATGTCAGGAAACACCATATATTTT.

This clonotype was observed many times. CDR3 residues: CASSLPQRGKNTGELFF. The CDR3 coding sequence is TGTGCCAGCAGCTTACCCCAGCGGGGGAAGAACACCGGGGAGCTGTTTTTT. This sequence joins TRBV7-8 and TRBJ2-2; 8 nucleotides agree with TRBD2. The CDR3 spans 17 residues. V shed 2 bases, J shed 1 base, and the junction held 6 bases outside the gene matches. Germline V gene data show CDR1 as SGHVS and CDR2 as FQNEAQ.

This sequence joins TRBV10-3 and TRBJ1-2; 7 nucleotides align to TRBD1. Germline values: CDR1 ENHRY, CDR2 SYGVKD. This CDR3 has 13 residues. V lost 11 bases and J lost 6; bases outside the gene matches: 12. The CDR3 bases are TGTGCCTGCAGTACGACAGGGTTGCATGGCTACACCTTC. Protein product: CACSTTGLHGYTF.

The chain couples TRBV20-1 to TRBJ2-7, with 7 bases identical to TRBD1. Germline V gene sequence: CDR1 DFQATT, CDR2 SNEGSKA (reference sequence). J was trimmed by 3 bases and V by 0 bases; bases with no gene match: 8. CDR3 length equals 15 residues. CDR3 DNA sequence: TGCAGTGCTAGAGACCAGACAGGGACGGACTACGAGCAGTACTTC. It translates to CSARDQTGTDYEQYF.

The sample holds many counts of this clonotype. The rearrangement links TRBV11-2 to TRBJ2-7, with a possible D match to TRBD1 (6 bases). The germline CDR1 and CDR2 sequences are SGHAT and FQNNGV. The germline V and J ends were trimmed by 3 bases and 3 bases, with 18 bases remaining between them. The CDR3 runs 16 residues. The CDR3 nucleotides read TGTGCCAGCAGCTTTAGTGGGGGCCTGAACAACTACGAGCAGTACTTC. This encodes CASSFSGGLNNYEQYF.

The chain joins TRBV11-1 to TRBJ1-5; D possibly corresponds to TRBD1 (5 bases). Trimming cost V 1 base and J 5 bases, with 18 bases left between them. In germline, CDR1 is SGHAT, CDR2 FQDESV (reference sequence). CDR3 length equals 17 residues. CDR3 in DNA: TGTGCCAGCAGCTTAGTTGGGGGAGGAGCCGACGATCAGCCCCAGCATTTT. This sequence encodes CASSLVGGGADDQPQHF. Based on the CDR3 plus reference TRBV11-1 and TRBJ1-5, the full variable domain is EAEVAQSPRYKITEKSQAVAFWCDPISGHATLYWYRQILGQGPELLVQFQDESVVDDSQLPKDRFSAERLKGVDSTLKIQPAELGDSAMYLCASSLVGGGADDQPQHFGDGTRLSIL.

This clonotype was picked up one time. Being one base from a much bigger clone, this may be a read error. The missing conserved phenylalanine or tryptophan at the end of this CDR3 makes a read error likely. This chain connects TRBV5-1 to TRBJ1-1; D is perhaps TRBD1 (5 bases). With 4 bases removed from V and 5 bases from J, the gap between germline ends came to 15 bases. The germline CDR1 and CDR2 sequences are SGHRS and YFSETQ. The CDR3 runs to 14 residues. CDR3 coding DNA: TGCGCCAGCAGCCCCCGGGGGTTGGGGACTGAAGCTTTCCTT. Its protein is CASSPRGLGTEAFL.

The rearrangement links TRBV3-1 to TRBJ2-2; D ambiguous. The ends were cut back, 4 bases at V and 4 bases at J, with 10 bases in the middle. This CDR3 is 14 amino acids long. CDR1 is LGHDT, CDR2 YNNKEL, per germline (reference sequence). The CDR3 loop reads CASSLQVGTGELFF. In DNA form, the CDR3 reads TGTGCCAGCAGCCTTCAGGTTGGCACCGGGGAGCTGTTTTTT.

V gene TRBV29-1 combines with J gene TRBJ2-3, with 7 bases matching TRBD2. The CDR3 extends over 13 amino acids. Trimming at V came to 5 bases and at J to 5 bases, leaving 7 bases not matched to a gene. CDR1 is SQVTM and CDR2 is ANQGSEA in the germline V gene. CDR3 residues: CSVRRESGDTQYF. The CDR3 nucleotides are TGCAGCGTTAGGCGGGAGTCCGGAGATACGCAGTATTTT.

The gene calls are TRBV6-1 and TRBJ1-1; D ambiguous. There are 16 residues in the CDR3. Trimming took off 4 bases at V and 4 bases at J, with 19 bases between the two ends. CDR1 is MNHNS, CDR2 SASEGT, per germline. The chain's CDR3 is CASSARTFGMSTEAFF. CDR3 coding DNA: TGTGCCAGCAGTGCCCGGACTTTCGGTATGAGCACTGAAGCTTTCTTT.

The genes are TRBV6-1 and TRBJ1-2; possibly TRBD1 for D (5 bases). The V end lost 5 bases, the J end lost 8 bases, and 12 bases lay between the germline ends. This CDR3 has 12 amino acids. The germline gives CDR1 MNHNS, CDR2 SASEGT. CDR3 protein: CASSPGPRGYTF. DNA for the CDR3: TGTGCCAGCAGTCCAGGGCCTCGGGGCTACACCTTC.